These 22 T cell receptor beta chains share one sample of origin, sequenced in a study of shared T cell receptors in the human thymus. This table comes from immunoSEQ multiplex PCR, and its TCRdb copy is limited to in-frame clones, with some not included. The table has under 700,000 clones, about four fifths seen once. The same specimen was also included in a second study, on human thymus T cells.

Input material: thymocytes. The receptors were sampled from a boy less than two years old with a congenital heart defect.

The CDR3 bases are TGTGCCAGCAGCTTGGAGGGGGGACAGGGTTCCGGAAACACCATATATTTT. Its translation is CASSLEGGQGSGNTIYF. The rearrangement joins TRBV5-6 to TRBJ1-3; 9 bases line up with TRBD1. The CDR3 extends over 17 amino acids. With V trimmed by 0 bases and J by 4 bases, 8 bases remained unmatched. From germline, CDR1 is SGHDT and CDR2 YYEEEE.

The chain carries TRBV7-9 and TRBJ2-7, with TRBD1 matching over 11 bases. V trimming: 4 bases; J trimming: 1 base; junction bases outside the gene matches: 3. Germline V gene data show CDR1 as SEHNR and CDR2 as FQNEAQ (reference sequence). The CDR3 loop spans 15 amino acids. CDR3 amino acids: CASSYGTGGSYEQYF. The CDR3, as DNA: TGTGCCAGCAGCTACGGGACAGGGGGTTCCTACGAGCAGTACTTC.

The gene calls are TRBV5-4 and TRBJ1-1; D not certain. The V end lost 3 bases, the J end lost 1 base, and 16 bases lay between the germline ends. CDR1 and CDR2 (germline): SGHNT, YYREEE (reference sequence). The CDR3 spans 16 residues. The DNA of the CDR3 is TGTGCCAGCAGCTCGATGACACGGAATGGGAACACTGAAGCTTTCTTT. This sequence encodes CASSSMTRNGNTEAFF.

The chain links TRBV10-2 to TRBJ1-5; tentatively, D is TRBD1 (6 bases). Germline V gene sequence: CDR1 WSHSY, CDR2 SAAADI. With 6 bases removed from V and 3 bases from J, the gap between germline ends came to 18 bases. The CDR3 loop spans 16 amino acids. CDR3 bases: TGCGCCAGCAGAAGAAGAACAGACAGGTACAATCAGCCCCAGCATTTT. Translating gives CASRRRTDRYNQPQHF.

This chain links TRBV9 with TRBJ1-5, with D maybe TRBD1 (5 bases). The CDR3 has 15 amino acids. V was trimmed by 0 bases and J by 5 bases, leaving 12 bases between them. The germline V gene encodes CDR1 SGDLS and CDR2 YYNGEE. This CDR3 is CASSVGGGGDQPQHF. CDR3 sequence (DNA): TGTGCCAGCAGCGTAGGGGGGGGAGGGGATCAGCCCCAGCATTTT. Using reference TRBV9 and TRBJ1-5 for the parts outside the CDR3, the full variable domain is DSGVTQTPKHLITATGQRVTLRCSPRSGDLSVYWYQQSLDQGLQFLIQYYNGEERAKGNILERFSAQQFPDLHSELNLSSLELGDSALYFCASSVGGGGDQPQHFGDGTRLSIL.

The rearrangement links TRBV9 to TRBJ2-1; 13 positions agree with TRBD2. This CDR3 spans 17 amino acids. J lost 8 bases, V lost 6 bases, and 14 bases had no gene match. Germline CDR1 and CDR2: SGDLS and YYNGEE. CDR3 DNA sequence: TGTGCCAGCACCAGCCGACTAGCGGGAGGCCTTATGGATGAGCAGTTCTTC. Translated, it gives CASTSRLAGGLMDEQFF. The whole variable domain, filled in from reference TRBV9 and TRBJ2-1, reads DSGVTQTPKHLITATGQRVTLRCSPRSGDLSVYWYQQSLDQGLQFLIQYYNGEERAKGNILERFSAQQFPDLHSELNLSSLELGDSALYFCASTSRLAGGLMDEQFFGPGTRLTVL.

This clone occurred a few times. This chain connects TRBV11-2 to TRBJ1-1, with D tentatively TRBD1 (6 bases). The germline V gene has CDR1 SGHAT and CDR2 FQNNGV. Trimming took 8 bases from V and 1 from J, leaving 20 bases between them. The CDR3 covers 16 residues. The CDR3 spells CASGRGQQGRNTEAFF. CDR3 DNA sequence: TGTGCCAGCGGGAGGGGCCAACAGGGACGGAACACTGAAGCTTTCTTT. Supplemented by reference TRBV11-2 and TRBJ1-1, the full variable domain reads EAGVAQSPRYKIIEKRQSVAFWCNPISGHATLYWYQQILGQGPKLLIQFQNNGVVDDSQLPKDRFSAERLKGVDSTLKIQPAKLEDSAVYLCASGRGQQGRNTEAFFGQGTRLTVV.

The rearrangement uses TRBV7-8 and TRBJ2-7; D is possibly TRBD1 (5 bases). There are 15 residues in the CDR3. Germline V gives CDR1 SGHVS, CDR2 FQNEAQ. V lost 4 bases, J lost 5 bases, and 18 bases lay in between. The chain's CDR3 is CASSSLRAGSHEQYF. The CDR3, as DNA: TGTGCCAGCAGCTCTCTCCGGGCAGGGTCCCACGAGCAGTACTTC.

The genes are TRBV30 and TRBJ1-1; D perhaps matches TRBD1 (6 bases). The CDR3 sequence is 15 residues long. CDR1 is GTSNPN, CDR2 SVGIG, per germline (reference sequence). The V end was cut by 0 bases, the J end by 4 bases, with 15 bases between. CDR3 sequence: CAWSVLGRGGTEAFF. The CDR3 nucleotides read TGTGCCTGGAGTGTACTGGGGAGGGGGGGCACTGAAGCTTTCTTT. The complete variable domain, with remaining parts taken from reference TRBV30 and TRBJ1-1, reads SQTIHQWPATLVQPVGSPLSLECTVEGTSNPNLYWYRQAAGRGLQLLFYSVGIGQISSEVPQNLSASRPQDRQFILSSKKLLLSDSGFYLCAWSVLGRGGTEAFFGQGTRLTVV.

The J gene is TRBJ1-4, the V gene TRBV6-5, with no clear D. This CDR3 contains 16 residues. Germline V lookup: CDR1 MNHEY, CDR2 SVGAGI. V was trimmed by 2 bases and J by 1 base, leaving 11 bases between them. This CDR3 reads CASSYPRFVTNEKLFF. The CDR3 DNA is TGTGCCAGCAGTTACCCGAGGTTTGTAACTAATGAAAAACTGTTTTTT.

This chain joins TRBV19 and TRBJ1-5; 7 bases line up with TRBD1. Germline V gives CDR1 LNHDA, CDR2 SQIVND (reference sequence). The ends lost 5 bases at V and 9 bases at J; junction bases unmatched: 4. The CDR3 length is 12 residues. CDR3: CASSGQAGPQHF. The CDR3 DNA is TGTGCCAGTAGTGGACAGGCTGGGCCCCAGCATTTT.

This chain links TRBV12-2 with TRBJ2-4; whether TRBD2, the table's D call, matches the DNA was not checked. TRBV12-2 is reported as a pseudogene. This CDR3 has 21 amino acids. The CDR3 spells CASRPLYRGAVRRRAKNIQYF. The CDR3 nucleotides are TGTGCAAGTCGCCCCCTCTACCGGGGAGCGGTTAGACGGAGGGCCAAAAACATTCAGTACTTC.

The chain combines TRBV6-6 with TRBJ1-1; D unclear. V gave up 3 bases and J gave up 13 bases, with 15 bases separating them. Germline CDR1 and CDR2: MNHNY and SVGAGI (reference sequence). The CDR3 has 12 residues. This chain's CDR3 is CASSYSRNEGFF. CDR3 sequence (DNA): TGTGCCAGCAGTTATAGTCGGAACGAGGGTTTCTTT.

Concerning this clone: The sample has other DNA sequences that encode this CDR3 too. CDR3 protein: CASSQDLGLAGEQYF. The CDR3 DNA is TGCGCCAGCAGCCAAGATCTGGGACTAGCAGGCGAGCAGTACTTC. The rearrangement uses TRBV4-3 and TRBJ2-7, with 9 nucleotides matching TRBD2. Unmatched junction bases numbered 6, after V lost 0 bases and J lost 6 bases. The germline V gene encodes CDR1 LGHNA and CDR2 YSLEER. There are 15 residues in the CDR3.

The CDR3 DNA reads TGCAGCGTCGGGACGGGAGCGGGTTTCGGCGAGCAGTACTTC. Protein sequence: CSVGTGAGFGEQYF. The chain carries TRBV29-1 and TRBJ2-7; tentative D call: TRBD2 (6 bases). V shed 6 bases and J shed 6 bases, with 21 bases lying between them. The CDR3 is made up of 14 amino acids. Germline CDR1 reads SQVTM; CDR2 reads ANQGSEA.

The chain couples TRBV6-6 to TRBJ1-2; 11 bases align to TRBD1. CDR1 and CDR2 from the germline V gene are MNHNY and SVGAGI (reference sequence). The CDR3 covers 15 residues. J gave up 8 bases and V 6 bases, and 11 bases lay outside the gene matches. This CDR3 is CASSRGQGAHRGYTF. The CDR3, as DNA: TGTGCCAGCAGCCGAGGACAGGGGGCGCATCGGGGCTACACCTTC.

The genes are TRBV19 and TRBJ1-5; D is uncertain. Germline V gene lookup returns CDR1 LNHDA and CDR2 SQIVND (reference sequence). CDR3 size: 15 residues. The ends were cut back, 0 bases at V and 2 bases at J, with 8 bases in the middle. This chain's CDR3 is CASSIDGGGNQPQHF. The CDR3 DNA follows: TGTGCCAGTAGTATAGATGGCGGGGGCAATCAGCCCCAGCATTTT. The whole variable domain, filled in from reference TRBV19 and TRBJ1-5, reads DGGITQSPKYLFRKEGQNVTLSCEQNLNHDAMYWYRQDPGQGLRLIYYSQIVNDFQKGDIAEGYSVSREKKESFPLTVTSAQKNPTAFYLCASSIDGGGNQPQHFGDGTRLSIL.

The CDR3 region has the DNA TGTGCTAGTGGTTTGGTACGGACTTCCTACGAGCAGTACTTC. It translates to CASGLVRTSYEQYF. The chain employs TRBV12-5 and TRBJ2-7; D may be TRBD2 (5 bases). CDR1 and CDR2 from the germline V gene are LGHNT and FRNRAP. The CDR3 covers 14 residues. The V end lost 0 bases, the J end lost 1 base, and 7 bases lay between the germline ends.

This chain links TRBV4-3 with TRBJ2-7; unclear D gene. The V and J ends lost 3 bases and 3 bases respectively, with 24 bases between them. Germline CDR1 and CDR2: LGHNA and YSLEER. This CDR3 is 18 amino acids long. The CDR3 region is CASSQQERSSEVVYEQYF. In DNA form, the CDR3 reads TGCGCCAGCAGCCAGCAAGAAAGGTCGAGCGAGGTAGTCTACGAGCAGTACTTC.

The CDR3 nucleotides read TGTGCCAGCAGCTTAAGGGGGCGCGGCACAGATACGCAGTATTTT. Its translation is CASSLRGRGTDTQYF. The chain recombines TRBV7-2 with TRBJ2-3; 7 nucleotides match TRBD1. After removal of 2 bases from V and 1 base from J, the junction contained 3 bases not matched to a gene. The germline gives CDR1 SGHTA, CDR2 FQGNSA. CDR3 length equals 15 residues.

This clone was recorded once. The V gene is TRBV7-2, the J gene TRBJ1-2; D remains unclear. Germline values: CDR1 SGHTA, CDR2 FQGNSA. This CDR3 is built from 18 residues. V was trimmed by 6 bases and J by 4 bases, leaving 27 bases between them. As DNA, the CDR3 is TGTGCCAGCAGTATCCCCCTACGTAACTCTACCCCTTTCTATGGCTACACCTTC. Translation: CASSIPLRNSTPFYGYTF.

V and J are TRBV28 and TRBJ2-7; 7 bases agree with TRBD2. V was pared by 6 bases and J by 7 bases, with 9 bases of the junction left unmatched. Germline lookup yields CDR1 MDHEN and CDR2 SYDVKM. The CDR3 spans 13 residues. CDR3 in amino acids: CASRVGGGLEQYF. CDR3 nucleotide sequence: TGTGCCAGCAGAGTCGGGGGAGGGTTGGAGCAGTACTTC.